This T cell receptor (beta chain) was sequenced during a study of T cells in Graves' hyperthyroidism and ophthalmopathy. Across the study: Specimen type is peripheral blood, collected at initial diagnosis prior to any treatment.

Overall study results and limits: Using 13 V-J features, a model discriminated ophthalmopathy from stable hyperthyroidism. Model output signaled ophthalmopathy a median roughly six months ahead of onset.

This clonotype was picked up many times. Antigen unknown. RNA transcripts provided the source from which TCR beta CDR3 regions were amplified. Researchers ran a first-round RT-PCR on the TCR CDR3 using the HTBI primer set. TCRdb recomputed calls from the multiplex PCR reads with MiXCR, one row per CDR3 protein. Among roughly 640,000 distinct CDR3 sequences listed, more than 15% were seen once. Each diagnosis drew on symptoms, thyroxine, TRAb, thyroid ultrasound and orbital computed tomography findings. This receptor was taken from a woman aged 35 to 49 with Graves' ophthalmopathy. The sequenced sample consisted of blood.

CDR3: CASSLQDSGGYTF. The CDR3 region has the DNA TGCGCCAGCAGCTTGCAGGACAGTGGGGGCTACACCTTC. The rearrangement joins TRBV5-1 to TRBJ1-2, with D possibly matching TRBD1 (6 bases). The CDR3 has 13 amino acids. Germline CDR1 and CDR2: SGHRS and YFSETQ. V was clipped by 1 base and J by 8 bases, with 12 bases between them.